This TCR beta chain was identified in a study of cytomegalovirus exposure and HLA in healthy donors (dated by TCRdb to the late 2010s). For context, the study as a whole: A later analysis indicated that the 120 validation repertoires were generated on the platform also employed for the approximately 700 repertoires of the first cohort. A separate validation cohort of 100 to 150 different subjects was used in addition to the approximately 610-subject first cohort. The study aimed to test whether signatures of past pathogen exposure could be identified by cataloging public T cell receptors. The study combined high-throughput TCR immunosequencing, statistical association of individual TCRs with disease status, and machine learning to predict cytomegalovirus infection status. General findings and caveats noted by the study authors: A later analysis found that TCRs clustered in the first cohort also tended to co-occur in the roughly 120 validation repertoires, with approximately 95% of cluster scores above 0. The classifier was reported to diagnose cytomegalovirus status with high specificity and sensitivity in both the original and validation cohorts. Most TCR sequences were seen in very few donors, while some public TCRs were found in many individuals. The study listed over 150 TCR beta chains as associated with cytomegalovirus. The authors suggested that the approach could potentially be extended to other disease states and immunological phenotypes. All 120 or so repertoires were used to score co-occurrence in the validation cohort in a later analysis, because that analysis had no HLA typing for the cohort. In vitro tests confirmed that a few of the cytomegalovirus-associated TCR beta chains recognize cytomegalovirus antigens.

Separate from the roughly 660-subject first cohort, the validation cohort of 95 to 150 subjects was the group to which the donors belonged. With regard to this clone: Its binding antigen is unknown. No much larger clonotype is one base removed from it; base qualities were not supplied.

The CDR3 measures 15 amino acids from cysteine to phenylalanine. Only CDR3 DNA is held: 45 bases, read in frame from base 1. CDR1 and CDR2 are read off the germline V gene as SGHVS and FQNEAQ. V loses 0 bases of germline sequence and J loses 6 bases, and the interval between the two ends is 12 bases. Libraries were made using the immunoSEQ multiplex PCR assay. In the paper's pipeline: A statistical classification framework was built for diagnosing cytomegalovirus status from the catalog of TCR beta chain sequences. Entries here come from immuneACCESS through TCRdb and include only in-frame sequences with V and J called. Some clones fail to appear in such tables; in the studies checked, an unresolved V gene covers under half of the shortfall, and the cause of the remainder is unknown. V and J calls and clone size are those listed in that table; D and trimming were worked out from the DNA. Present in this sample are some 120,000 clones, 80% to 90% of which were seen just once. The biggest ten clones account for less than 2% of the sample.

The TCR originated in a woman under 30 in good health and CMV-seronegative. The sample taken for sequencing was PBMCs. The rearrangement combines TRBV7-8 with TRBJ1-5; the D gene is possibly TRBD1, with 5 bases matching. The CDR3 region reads CASSLAGGGIQPQHF. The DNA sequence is TGTGCCAGCAGCTTAGCGGGGGGGGGTATTCAGCCCCAGCATTTT.